This T cell receptor beta chain was sequenced for a study of CD8+CD57+ T cells in acquired aplastic anemia. Study-wide points: Roughly 29 was the count of CD8+ CDR3 sequences that patients shared with controls.

Sequencing involved patients with CD8+CD57+ cell expansion previously shown by flow cytometry. Concerning this clonotype itself: Antigen: not known.

Investigators profiled TCR beta VDJ and CDR3 from genomic DNA template. In TCRdb, the reads were re-called with MiXCR into one record per CDR3 protein. The sample carries a few hundred thousand distinct CDR3 sequences, almost 50% recorded once. The TCR originated in a human donor with aplastic anemia. Sequenced material: sorted CD4+, CD8+, or CD8+CD57+ T cells (not recorded which) from PBMCs.

In DNA, the CDR3 is TGTGCCAGCAGCGCGGTGGGAGTATTTTACGAGCAGTACTTC. Translated: CASSAVGVFYEQYF. This rearrangement joins TRBV5-6 to TRBJ2-7; perhaps TRBD2 as D (5 bases). The CDR3 loop spans 14 amino acids. From germline, CDR1 is SGHDT and CDR2 YYEEEE. Deletions cut 4 bases from V and 4 bases from J, with 15 bases between.